This T cell receptor beta chain stems from a study of blood T cell repertoires in COVID-19. Study context: There were acute and convalescent COVID-19 samples, and they came from the United States, Italy and Spain. Sources were T cells, B-cell-depleted T cells, or PBMCs; the material itself was cDNA or gDNA.

Under the authors' procedure: From reference gene primer amplification, estimates of nucleated cell counts were derived. Clones were read by immunoSEQ multiplex PCR, and TCRdb kept only the in-frame ones, dropping some. That table gives V, J and clone size, and the DNA gave D and trimming. Of roughly 100,000 clones listed, more than 85% are singletons. In the case of this clone: Other nucleotide sequences in the sample specify the same CDR3.

The germline V gene has CDR1 LNHDA and CDR2 SQIVND (reference sequence). CDR3 length: 15 residues. J was trimmed by 8 bases and V by 3 bases; bases with no gene match: 2. This rearrangement joins TRBV19 to TRBJ2-1, with 15 positions matching TRBD2. Source material: peripheral blood. The sequence was obtained from a man aged 18 to 29 with acute or convalescent COVID-19. The CDR3 region is CASSIGLAGGDEQFF. The CDR3 region has the DNA TGTGCCAGTAGTATTGGACTAGCGGGAGGGGATGAGCAGTTCTTC.